The entry that follows covers one T cell receptor beta chain sequence. The entry originates in a study of blood T cell repertoires in COVID-19. Across the whole study: Some COVID-19 samples were acute and others convalescent; all came from the United States, Italy and Spain. The analysed material was cDNA or gDNA that came from T cells, B-cell-depleted T cells, or PBMCs.

The assay was immunoSEQ multiplex PCR, and TCRdb's table has in-frame clones only and misses some. The data hold 300,000 to 500,000 clones, with roughly 90% observed a single time. Germline V gene lookup returns CDR1 SGHTA and CDR2 FQGNSA. The CDR3 sequence is 14 residues long. Deletions cut 5 bases from V and 5 bases from J, with 12 bases between. Cohorts were determined from participant-reported clinical history. The sequence came from a woman aged 30 to 39 with acute COVID-19. The source material was PBMCs or T cells enriched from blood (not recorded which). The chain has TRBV7-2 and TRBJ1-4, with D unclear. The CDR3 nucleotides are TGTGCCAGCAGCCATCCGGGAACCAATGAAAAACTGTTTTTT. Its protein is CASSHPGTNEKLFF. The full variable domain, rest sourced from reference TRBV7-2 and TRBJ1-4, is GAGVSQSPSNKVTEKGKDVELRCDPISGHTALYWYRQSLGQGLEFLIYFQGNSAPDKSGLPSDRFSAERTGGSVSTLTIQRTQQEDSAVYLCASSHPGTNEKLFFGSGTQLSVL.